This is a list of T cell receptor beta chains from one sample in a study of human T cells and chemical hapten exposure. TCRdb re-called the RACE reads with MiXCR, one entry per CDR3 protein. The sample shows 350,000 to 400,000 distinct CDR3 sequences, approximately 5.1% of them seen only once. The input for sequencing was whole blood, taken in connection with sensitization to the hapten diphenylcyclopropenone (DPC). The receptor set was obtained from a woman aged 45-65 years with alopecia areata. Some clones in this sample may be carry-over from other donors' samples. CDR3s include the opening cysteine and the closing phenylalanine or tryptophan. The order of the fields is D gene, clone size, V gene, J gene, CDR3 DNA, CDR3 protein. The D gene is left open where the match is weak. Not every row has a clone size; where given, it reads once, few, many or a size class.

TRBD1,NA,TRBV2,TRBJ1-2,TGTGCCAGCATCCCGACAGGGGGCCTCTATGGCTACACCTTC,CASIPTGGLYGYTF
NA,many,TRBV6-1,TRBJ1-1,TGTGCCAGCCTCGGACAGTTCATGAACACTGAAGCTTTCTTT,CASLGQFMNTEAFF
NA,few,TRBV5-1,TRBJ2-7,TGCGCCAGCAGCTTGGACAGTAGCGGAAGAATGTTGGTCGCCTACGAGCAGTACTTC,CASSLDSSGRMLVAYEQYF
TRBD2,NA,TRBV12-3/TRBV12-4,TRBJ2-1,TGTGCCAGCAGCGAACTGAGCGGGGGGGCGAGTGAGCAGTTCTTC,CASSELSGGASEQFF
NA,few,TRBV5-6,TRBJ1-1,TGTGCCAGCAGCTCACGGACCAGAGGCACTGAAGCTTTCTTT,CASSSRTRGTEAFF
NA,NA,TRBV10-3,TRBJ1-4,TGTGCCATCAGACCGGACCTGTCCACTAATGAAAAACTGTTTTTT,CAIRPDLSTNEKLFF
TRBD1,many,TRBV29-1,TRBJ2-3,TGCAGCGTACGGGACAGGGGCACAGATACGCAGTATTTT,CSVRDRGTDTQYF
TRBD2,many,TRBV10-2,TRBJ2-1,TGCGCCAGCACCGGACTAGTCTCTGGTGAGCAGTTCTTC,CASTGLVSGEQFF
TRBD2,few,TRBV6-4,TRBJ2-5,TGTGCCAGCAGATTCTCTAGCGGGGGAGAGCAAGAGACCCAGTACTTC,CASRFSSGGEQETQYF
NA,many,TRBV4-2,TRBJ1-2,TGTGCCAGCAGCCATGTCGACGGCTACACCTTC,CASSHVDGYTF
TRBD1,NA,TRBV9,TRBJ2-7,TGTGCCAGCAGCTTAGGGACAGAGGACTACGAGCAGTACTTC,CASSLGTEDYEQYF
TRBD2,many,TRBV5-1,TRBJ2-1,TGCGCCAGCAGCTTCACTAGCGGGAGGGAAAATGAGCAGTTCTTC,CASSFTSGRENEQFF
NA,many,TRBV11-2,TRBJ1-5,TGTGCCAGCAGCTTGGGCAGTATGAATCAGCCCCAGCATTTT,CASSLGSMNQPQHF
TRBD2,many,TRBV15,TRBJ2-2,TGTGCCACCAGGGGACTAGCGGTCCGCACCGGGGAGCTGTTTTTT,CATRGLAVRTGELFF
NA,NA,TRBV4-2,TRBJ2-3,TGTGCCAGCAGCCAAGGTCCAGGCGCAGATACGCAGTATTTT,CASSQGPGADTQYF
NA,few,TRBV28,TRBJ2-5,TGTGCCAGCAGCTCGGGTAGCGTTCAAGAGACCCAGTACTTC,CASSSGSVQETQYF
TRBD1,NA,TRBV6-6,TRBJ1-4,TGTGCCAGCAGCTCTACCACAGGGGGTTTATATGAAAAACTGTTTTTT,CASSSTTGGLYEKLFF
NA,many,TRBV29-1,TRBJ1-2,TGCAGCGTTGAAGATATCAGGGTAGGGGATGGCTACACCTTC,CSVEDIRVGDGYTF
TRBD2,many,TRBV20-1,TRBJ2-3,TGCAGTGCCACCTCGCTTCAACTAGCGGGAGCTAGCACAGATACGCAGTATTTT,CSATSLQLAGASTDTQYF
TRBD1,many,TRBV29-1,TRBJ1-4,TGCAGCGTTGGACAGGGGGCAAGGGAAAAACTGTTTTTT,CSVGQGAREKLFF
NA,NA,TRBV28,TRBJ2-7,TGTGCCAGCAAAGGGGCAGGGAGCTCCTACGAGCAGTACTTC,CASKGAGSSYEQYF
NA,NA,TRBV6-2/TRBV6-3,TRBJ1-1,TGTGCCAGCAGTTACTCGTGGGATATGGACACTGAAGCTTTCTTT,CASSYSWDMDTEAFF
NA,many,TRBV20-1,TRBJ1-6,TGCAGTGCTAGAGATGCACGGCCCCTCCACTTT,CSARDARPLHF
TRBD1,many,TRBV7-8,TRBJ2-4,TGTGCCAGCAACCCTACAGGGGGCGGAGGAGATGCCAAAAACATTCAGTACTTC,CASNPTGGGGDAKNIQYF